Listed here are 23 T cell receptor beta chains from one sample, sequenced in a study of regulatory dendritic cells for organ transplantation. Their recognized antigens are unknown. Sorted subsets were CFSE-labeled and cultured approximately 5 days with allogeneic dendritic cells. Assay: immunoSEQ multiplex PCR; the TCRdb copy retains only in-frame clones and omits some. The profile shows about 10,000 clones, more than 70% of them singletons. Sequencing was performed on memory CD4+ T cells from blood cultured with dendritic cells. The sample's subset: CD45RO+ memory T cells. These receptor sequences come from a human donor in good health.

The rearrangement uses TRBV30 and TRBJ1-4; D not certain. The CDR3 consists of 14 residues. The germline V gene encodes CDR1 GTSNPN and CDR2 SVGIG (reference sequence). Trimming removed 2 bases at V and 0 bases at J, with 7 bases between. CDR3 residues: CAWSLPSTNEKLFF. The CDR3 DNA follows: TGTGCCTGGAGTCTCCCATCAACTAATGAAAAACTGTTTTTT.

The genes are TRBV6-4 and TRBJ2-6, with D possibly TRBD1 on 6 matching bases. CDR3 length: 16 residues. Between the trimmed V and J ends, which lost 0 bases and 0 bases, there was a span of 6 bases. Looked up from germline, CDR1 is MRHNA and CDR2 is SNTAGT. The CDR3 region has the DNA TGTGCCAGCAGTGACTCGGGACACTCTGGGGCCAACGTCCTGACTTTC. Protein sequence: CASSDSGHSGANVLTF.

This clone appeared a few times. The chain couples TRBV7-8 to TRBJ1-2; D gene uncertain. Germline V CDR1 and CDR2: SGHVS, FQNEAQ. Trimming shortened V by 5 bases and J by 4 bases, and 11 bases separated the two germline ends. This CDR3 region has 13 residues. Here the CDR3 DNA reads TGTGCCAGCAGCCCGTGGGATTCCTATGGCTACACCTTC. Translated, it gives CASSPWDSYGYTF.

J is TRBJ2-3 and V is TRBV7-9; possible D gene TRBD1, 6 bases. CDR1 and CDR2 from the germline V gene are SEHNR and FQNEAQ (reference sequence). The CDR3 extends over 13 amino acids. V lost 6 bases and J lost 4, with 11 bases in between. The CDR3 here is CASRHRAPDTQYF. The CDR3, as DNA: TGTGCCAGCAGACACAGGGCCCCAGATACGCAGTATTTT.

CDR3 protein: CASNGSRHTF. CDR3 bases: TGTGCCAGCAACGGGTCTAGGCACACCTTC. This rearrangement joins TRBV21-1 to TRBJ1-2. TRBV21-1 is flagged as a pseudogene. This CDR3 spans 10 amino acids.

This clone was found once. The gene calls are TRBV7-8 and TRBJ1-2; 7 bases fit TRBD1. The length of the CDR3 is 15 residues. The germline V gene encodes CDR1 SGHVS and CDR2 FQNEAQ. V was pared by 5 bases and J by 8 bases, with 14 bases of the junction left unmatched. The CDR3 here is CASSAGTDRAGGYTF. For the CDR3, the DNA is TGTGCCAGCAGCGCAGGGACCGACAGGGCCGGAGGCTACACCTTC.

V is TRBV7-9 and J is TRBJ2-1; D gene unclear. This CDR3 is built from 13 residues. V was clipped by 5 bases and J by 6 bases, with 11 bases between them. CDR1 SEHNR and CDR2 FQNEAQ come from the germline V gene (reference sequence). The CDR3 spells CASSLTGPNEQFF. CDR3 nucleotide sequence: TGTGCCAGCAGCCTGACGGGTCCCAATGAGCAGTTCTTC.

V usage is TRBV19 and J usage is TRBJ2-2, with 10 bases lining up with TRBD1. J gave up 5 bases and V 10 bases, and 7 bases lay outside the gene matches. The CDR3 is 14 residues long. Germline CDR1 LNHDA, CDR2 SQIVND (reference sequence). Here the CDR3 reads CATRGTGATGELFF. In DNA form, the CDR3 reads TGTGCCACCCGAGGGACAGGGGCGACCGGGGAGCTGTTTTTT.

The chain carries TRBV6-5 and TRBJ1-1; D perhaps matches TRBD1 (5 bases). V was shortened by 0 bases and J by 1 base, with 12 bases between the two germline ends. The CDR3 length is 16 residues. Per germline, CDR1 MNHEY and CDR2 SVGAGI. CDR3 bases: TGTGCCAGCAGTTACTCGGGGGTACGTCGGAACACTGAAGCTTTCTTT. Translation: CASSYSGVRRNTEAFF.

This clone has a handful of counts. The chain uses TRBV18 and TRBJ2-4, with unresolved D. The CDR3 spans 17 residues. V lost 2 bases and J lost 5, with 19 bases in between. The germline V gene has CDR1 KGHSH and CDR2 LQKENI. CDR3 loop: CASSPTPRDMGENIQYF. CDR3 nucleotide sequence: TGTGCCAGCTCACCAACGCCTAGGGATATGGGCGAAAACATTCAGTACTTC. The complete variable domain, with remaining parts taken from reference TRBV18 and TRBJ2-4, reads NAGVMQNPRHLVRRRGQEARLRCSPMKGHSHVYWYRQLPEEGLKFMVYLQKENIIDESGMPKERFSAEFPKEGPSILRIQQVVRGDSAAYFCASSPTPRDMGENIQYFGAGTRLSVL.

This clone has only a few counts. The V and J genes are TRBV9 and TRBJ2-5; TRBD2 agrees at 15 bases. J was trimmed by 4 bases and V by 2 bases; bases with no gene match: 6. The CDR3 runs 17 residues. Germline values: CDR1 SGDLS, CDR2 YYNGEE. In DNA, the CDR3 is TGTGCCAGCAGCGTTGGGACTAGCGGGGGGTTTGGAGAGACCCAGTACTTC. This sequence encodes CASSVGTSGGFGETQYF.

The V and J genes are TRBV6-6 and TRBJ2-3; D gene ambiguous. CDR3 length: 14 amino acids. Germline-derived CDR1 and CDR2 are MNHNY and SVGAGI (reference sequence). Trimming shortened V by 6 bases and J by 0 bases, and 10 bases separated the two germline ends. This CDR3 reads CASSPLASTDTQYF. CDR3 nucleotides: TGTGCCAGCAGCCCACTGGCGAGCACAGATACGCAGTATTTT.

The J gene is TRBJ2-2, the V gene TRBV6-1, with a possible D match to TRBD1 (6 bases). This CDR3 is 16 amino acids long. Germline V gene data show CDR1 as MNHNS and CDR2 as SASEGT. Trimming stripped 6 bases from V and 3 bases from J, with 17 bases between. CDR3 DNA sequence: TGTGCCAGCAGAGAAACAGGCCCAGGGGACACCGGGGAGCTGTTTTTT. This encodes CASRETGPGDTGELFF.

The chain uses TRBV7-9 and TRBJ1-3; D unclear. Germline V CDR1 and CDR2: SEHNR, FQNEAQ (reference sequence). CDR3 length: 14 residues. V lost 5 bases, J lost 2 bases, and 10 bases lay in between. The CDR3 loop is CASSHPAAGNTIYF. The CDR3 bases are TGTGCCAGCAGCCATCCGGCCGCTGGAAACACCATATATTTT.

This clone was observed a few times. The J gene is TRBJ1-3, the V gene TRBV6-6, with 10 bases that match TRBD1. The CDR3 sequence is 16 residues long. Trimming cost V 0 bases and J 4 bases; bases outside gene matches: 3. CDR1 and CDR2 (germline): MNHNY, SVGAGI (reference sequence). CDR3 residues: CASSYSGQGLGNTIYF. The DNA of the CDR3 is TGTGCCAGCAGTTACTCGGGACAGGGGTTAGGAAACACCATATATTTT.

Only a few counts were recorded for this clone. V and J are TRBV19 and TRBJ2-7, with D perhaps assigned TRBD1 or TRBD2 (6 bases each). The germline gives CDR1 LNHDA, CDR2 SQIVND (reference sequence). Trimming left V 5 bases short and J 6 bases short, with 14 bases between. The CDR3 is made up of 13 amino acids. This CDR3 reads CASSPEGGGEQYF. Written as DNA, the CDR3 is TGTGCCAGTAGTCCAGAGGGGGGCGGCGAGCAGTACTTC.

DNA of the CDR3: TGTGCCTGGAGTGGGGGTGGACGGTTGGAAAAACTGTTTTTT. Translating gives CAWSGGGRLEKLFF. The rearrangement joins TRBV30 to TRBJ1-4; D is unclear. Germline V CDR1 and CDR2: GTSNPN, SVGIG (reference sequence). The CDR3 covers 14 residues. V was cut by 1 base and J by 8 bases, with 14 bases left in between.

V and J are TRBV29-1 and TRBJ2-5; D unclear. The CDR3 loop spans 12 amino acids. V lost 4 bases and J 0 bases, leaving 6 bases between the germline ends. CDR1 and CDR2 (germline): SQVTM, ANQGSEA. The CDR3 loop is CSVGSHQETQYF. As DNA, the CDR3 is TGCAGCGTTGGCAGCCACCAAGAGACCCAGTACTTC.

The chain joins TRBV5-1 to TRBJ2-7; 11 positions match TRBD1. V was clipped by 4 bases and J by 5 bases; unmatched bases: 8. The germline gives CDR1 SGHRS, CDR2 YFSETQ. The CDR3 sequence is 15 residues long. In DNA form, the CDR3 reads TGCGCCAGCAGCACAGATCGGACAGGGGGCGACGAGCAGTACTTC. This translates into CASSTDRTGGDEQYF.

J is TRBJ2-4 and V is TRBV7-9; D might be TRBD1 (6 bases). CDR1 and CDR2 from the germline V gene are SEHNR and FQNEAQ (reference sequence). With 1 base removed from V and 2 bases from J, the gap between germline ends came to 12 bases. The CDR3 consists of 16 residues. CDR3 amino acids: CASSLGAGTSKNIQYF. The CDR3 DNA is TGTGCCAGCAGCTTAGGCGCCGGGACATCCAAAAACATTCAGTACTTC.

The chain employs TRBV10-2 and TRBJ2-7; D possibly corresponds to TRBD2 (7 bases). This CDR3 comprises 14 residues. Germline lookup yields CDR1 WSHSY and CDR2 SAAADI. The germline V and J ends were trimmed by 4 bases and 0 bases, with 10 bases remaining between them. CDR3 protein: CASSVRGHSYEQYF. CDR3 bases: TGCGCCAGCAGTGTGCGGGGGCACTCCTACGAGCAGTACTTC.

The CDR3 DNA sequence: TGTGCCAGCTGTCAACCGCCGGAAGGGGGACTAGCCAAAAACATTCAGTACTTC. Translated: CASCQPPEGGLAKNIQYF. This sequence joins TRBV21-1 and TRBJ2-4. TRBV21-1 is classified as a pseudogene. This CDR3 is built from 18 residues.

The rearrangement links TRBV11-2 to TRBJ2-7, with D unresolved. The CDR3 covers 14 residues. Trimming stripped 5 bases from V and 12 bases from J, with 23 bases between. From germline, CDR1 is SGHAT and CDR2 FQNNGV. CDR3 residues: CASSPDVQSQPRYF. CDR3 coding DNA: TGTGCCAGCAGCCCAGATGTCCAGAGTCAGCCCCGGTACTTC.